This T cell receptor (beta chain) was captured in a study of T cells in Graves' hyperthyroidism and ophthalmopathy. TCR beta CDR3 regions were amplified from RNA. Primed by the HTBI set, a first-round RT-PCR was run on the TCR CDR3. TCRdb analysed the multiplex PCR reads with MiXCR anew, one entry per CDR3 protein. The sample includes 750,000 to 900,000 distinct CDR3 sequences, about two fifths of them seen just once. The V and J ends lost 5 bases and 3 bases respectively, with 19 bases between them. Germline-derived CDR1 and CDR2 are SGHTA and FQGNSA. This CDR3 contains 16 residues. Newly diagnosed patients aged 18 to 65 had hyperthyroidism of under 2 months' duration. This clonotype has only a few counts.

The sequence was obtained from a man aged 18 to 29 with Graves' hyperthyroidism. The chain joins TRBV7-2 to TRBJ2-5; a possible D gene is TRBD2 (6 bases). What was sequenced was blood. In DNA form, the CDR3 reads TGTGCCAGCAGCCCCCGGGACTTTCCATCTGAAGAGACCCAGTACTTC. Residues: CASSPRDFPSEETQYF.